Listed below are T cell receptor beta chains from one sample, sequenced in a study of shared clonotypes between healthy human individuals. Measured with immunoSEQ multiplex PCR; TCRdb has only the in-frame clones, and not every one. The sample has millions of clones; roughly nine tenths are singletons. The sequencing input was naive CD4+ T cells sorted from blood. These receptors all come from a man aged 18 to 30 in good health. CDR3s include the opening cysteine and the closing phenylalanine or tryptophan. A D gene is named only where the DNA matches it firmly. Clone size is given for some rows only: seen once, a few or many times, or a class if the clone is expanded.

cdr3_aa cdr3_nt d_call j_call clone_size v_call
CASSDWDQSYEQYF TGTGCCAGCAGTGACTGGGACCAATCCTACGAGCAGTACTTC - TRBJ2-7 - TRBV2
CASTPGGRGRLSNQPQHF TGTGCCAGCACCCCCGGAGGCAGGGGGCGCCTTAGCAATCAGCCCCAGCATTTT TRBD1 TRBJ1-5 - TRBV28
CASSPQTGGGSPLHF TGTGCCAGCTCACCACAGACAGGGGGCGGCTCACCCCTCCACTTT TRBD1 TRBJ1-6 - TRBV18
CASSSRSSSRETQYF TGTGCCAGCTCATCCCGTTCTAGCTCAAGGGAGACCCAGTACTTC - TRBJ2-5 - TRBV18
CASSEAGGKGSPLHF TGTGCCAGCAGTGAGGCAGGGGGAAAGGGGTCACCCCTCCACTTT TRBD1 TRBJ1-6 - TRBV2
CASSLDPGSNEKLFF TGCGCCAGCAGCTTGGATCCGGGGTCAAATGAAAAACTGTTTTTT - TRBJ1-4 - TRBV5-1
CASTPRLSSYNEQFF TGTGCCTCAACCCCGCGTTTAAGCTCCTACAATGAGCAGTTCTTC - TRBJ2-1 - TRBV27
CASSLTQGGYGYTF TGTGCCAGCAGCTTAACCCAGGGGGGTTATGGCTACACCTTC TRBD1 TRBJ1-2 once TRBV7-2
CASSPTSATNEKLFF TGCGCCAGCAGCCCGACATCTGCAACTAATGAAAAACTGTTTTTT - TRBJ1-4 - TRBV5-1
CASSRGRASNGGEQFF TGTGCCAGCAGCCGGGGCCGGGCGTCCAACGGGGGTGAGCAGTTCTTC - TRBJ2-1 once TRBV11-3
CASSPIGASGANVLTF TGTGCCAGCTCACCAATCGGGGCCTCTGGGGCCAACGTCCTGACTTTC - TRBJ2-6 - TRBV18
CAWSVRQEEAFF TGTGCCTGGAGTGTACGGCAAGAAGAAGCTTTCTTT - TRBJ1-1 - TRBV30
CSAPTYGYTF TGCAGTGCTCCCACCTATGGCTACACCTTC - TRBJ1-2 - TRBV20-1
CASRETGGVTDTQYF TGTGCCAGCAGGGAGACAGGGGGGGTCACAGATACGCAGTATTTT TRBD1 TRBJ2-3 - TRBV6-5
CASASGGHFASTDTQYF TGTGCCAGCGCTAGCGGGGGCCATTTCGCTAGCACAGATACGCAGTATTTT TRBD2 TRBJ2-3 once TRBV28
CASSSDRGILYEQYF TGTGCCAGCAGCTCAGACAGGGGGATTCTCTACGAGCAGTACTTC TRBD1 TRBJ2-7 - TRBV5-6
CASSLPASGRNEQYF TGTGCCAGCAGCTTACCAGCTAGCGGGAGAAACGAGCAGTACTTC TRBD2 TRBJ2-7 once TRBV11-2
CASSVQGGTEAFF TGTGCCAGCAGTGTTCAAGGGGGCACTGAAGCTTTCTTT - TRBJ1-1 - TRBV6-4
CASSVGGSQDEQYF TGTGCCAGCAGCGTAGGAGGGAGTCAGGATGAGCAGTACTTC - TRBJ2-7 - TRBV9
CAWSPGGGSGEKLFF TGTGCCTGGAGCCCCGGGGGAGGGTCGGGGGAAAAACTGTTTTTT - TRBJ1-4 - TRBV30
CASSFTGQWGISGEQYF TGTGCCAGCAGCTTTACCGGACAATGGGGGATCTCGGGCGAGCAGTACTTC - TRBJ2-7 - TRBV7-6
CAISETTGSSSYEQYF TGTGCCATCAGTGAGACCACAGGGTCGAGCTCCTACGAGCAGTACTTC - TRBJ2-7 - TRBV10-3
CASSPTGENTEAFF TGTGCCAGCAGCCCGACAGGAGAGAACACTGAAGCTTTCTTT - TRBJ1-1 - TRBV7-9
CASSLSRDRGREQYF TGTGCCAGCAGTTTGTCGCGGGACAGGGGGAGGGAGCAGTACTTC TRBD1 TRBJ2-7 - TRBV28
CASSSYRASSGNTIYF TGTGCCAGCAGCAGTTACAGAGCCTCATCTGGAAACACCATATATTTT - TRBJ1-3 - TRBV7-9
CASSQGMNTEAFF TGTGCCAGCTCACAAGGCATGAACACTGAAGCTTTCTTT - TRBJ1-1 - TRBV18
CASSARDRGHSPLHF TGTGCCAGCAGCGCCCGGGACAGGGGGCATTCACCCCTCCACTTT TRBD1 TRBJ1-6 - TRBV9
CASSLEGASNEQYF TGTGCCAGCAGTTTGGAGGGGGCCTCTAACGAGCAGTACTTC - TRBJ2-7 - TRBV27
CASSFGTGTEAFF TGTGCCAGCAGCTTCGGTACCGGGACTGAAGCTTTCTTT - TRBJ1-1 - TRBV5-5
CARSLGLAPYEQYF TGTGCCAGATCTCTCGGACTAGCTCCCTACGAGCAGTACTTC - TRBJ2-7 once TRBV7-5
CASRQLTGQGKKETQYF TGTGCCAGCAGACAATTAACGGGACAGGGAAAAAAAGAGACCCAGTACTTC TRBD1 TRBJ2-5 once TRBV28
CASSLFKGDSYEQYF TGTGCCAGCAGCTTATTCAAGGGGGACTCCTACGAGCAGTACTTC - TRBJ2-7 - TRBV5-8
CASSLSWAEGNEQFF TGTGCCAGCAGCTTGAGTTGGGCTGAGGGCAATGAGCAGTTCTTC - TRBJ2-1 - TRBV7-2
CASSESGINYGYTF TGTGCCAGCAGTGAATCTGGGATTAACTATGGCTACACCTTC - TRBJ1-2 - TRBV25-1
CASSQAGLGRGEQYF TGCGCCAGCAGCCAAGCAGGACTGGGGAGAGGCGAGCAGTACTTC - TRBJ2-7 - TRBV4-1
CASSLSLLLPDTQYF TGTGCCAGCAGCTTATCACTACTCCTACCAGATACGCAGTATTTT - TRBJ2-3 - TRBV7-2
CASSLAGPGDSPLHF TGTGCCAGCAGCTTAGCAGGGCCGGGGGATTCACCCCTCCACTTT - TRBJ1-6 few TRBV7-2
CASVGRDSYNEQFF TGTGCCAGTGTCGGGCGGGACTCCTACAATGAGCAGTTCTTC - TRBJ2-1 - TRBV19
CASSLRGGTPGNTIYF TGTGCCAGCAGCCTCCGGGGTGGCACACCAGGAAACACCATATATTTT - TRBJ1-3 - TRBV7-9